Reported below is one T cell receptor beta chain. Its cognate antigen has yet to be identified. Base qualities are not recorded, but no much larger clone differs from it by a single base. The library was prepared using the immunoSEQ multiplex PCR assay. For most patients, genomic DNA was subjected to high-throughput TCR-beta CDR3 sequencing by Adaptive Biotechnologies. The authors' pipeline ran thus. Adaptive's ImmunoSEQ software supplied the TCR sequencing data for 15 to 20 patients, while MiXCR and VDJtools were used to process a few other patients. CDR3 nucleotide sequences shared between donor and recipient were removed because their origin could not be assigned. Alloreactive clones required at least 2-fold expansion over unstimulated cells and minimum CFSE-low frequency of 0.002% (template counts) or 0.001% (read counts). Mappable clones were those detected in sequenced pre-transplant spleen, lymph node, or MLR CFSE-low populations of the donor or recipient. Cumulative frequency of alloreactive clones was calculated as a percentage of all sequences weighted by copy number. Held by TCRdb, this immuneACCESS table contains in-frame sequences only and omits some clones. Under half of the omission traces to an unresolved V gene where checked; the cause of the rest is unknown. V and J calls plus clone size are reproduced from that table; the DNA served to infer D and trimming. For this sample there are 9,000 to 10,000 clones; approximately 94% appear just once. The ten largest clones represent approximately 2.1% of the sample.

Blood samples were collected up to 4 times in the first month after transplant and then at least monthly when available. The data originate from a study of graft-versus-host responses after intestinal transplantation (dated by TCRdb to the early 2020s). The study in broad terms: Multivisceral, liver-intestinal, or isolated intestinal transplants were received by the recipients. Every recipient was given anti-thymocyte globulin induction, followed by 3 to 4 years of maintenance tacrolimus and steroids. Bulk TCR-beta CDR3 sequencing was used to track graft-versus-host and host-versus-graft alloreactive T cell clones in the graft, circulation and bone marrow after intestinal transplantation. Alloreactive clones were identified by sequencing pre-transplant mixed lymphocyte reaction products and comparing these products with unstimulated pre-transplant donor and recipient T cells. A cohort of about two dozen intestinal transplant recipients, including one retransplant, was enrolled, and a few patients lacking pretransplant specimens were excluded. A peak of at least 4% donor T cells among recipient peripheral blood mononuclear cells was the definition used for donor T cell macrochimerism. Samples from three later patients were sequenced in-house on an Illumina MiSeq with MiXCR processing rather than by the commercial service.

CDR1 is given as SGHNT and CDR2 as YENEEA, both from the germline V gene. From the cysteine up to the phenylalanine, the CDR3 has a length of 10 residues. Here the CDR3 DNA is all that survives: 30 bases in frame from base 1. V is reduced by 9 bases and J by 9 bases, leaving a spacing of 9 bases between them. Points the paper makes about the study in general: The relatively low number and heterogeneity of intestinal transplant patients limited the conclusions. GvH clones were found in recipient bone marrow, and some of the GvH clones appeared earlier in ileal mucosa or blood, which is consistent with an intestinal mucosal origin. Early after transplant, declines in HvG clones were associated with peak levels of circulating GvH clones. In the allografts of patients with donor T cell macrochimerism, GvH to HvG T cell clonal ratios were high.

The receptor's source is a human patient who received an intestinal transplant, so some T cells may come from the graft donor. Recombination joined TRBV11-3 with TRBJ2-4; no D segment can be confidently identified. This material consisted of PBMCs, taken 8 days after intestinal transplant. The nucleotide sequence is given as TGTGCCAGATTCAAGGGCATTCAGTACTTC. This is translated as CARFKGIQYF.